This T cell receptor (beta chain) was identified in a study of PD-1 blockade in classical Hodgkin lymphoma. Profiled with immunoSEQ multiplex PCR; TCRdb holds only in-frame clones, not every one. The sample lists some 100,000 clones; 92% were seen once. Every patient experienced relapse after autologous stem cell transplantation, and brentuximab vedotin exposure varied. The CDR3 has 11 amino acids. V shed 9 bases and J shed 2 bases, with 7 bases lying between them. Germline-derived CDR1 and CDR2 are SNHLY and FYNNEI. The receptor was isolated from a human donor with classical Hodgkin lymphoma. Sequencing was performed on peripheral blood mononuclear cells (PBMCs), taken at baseline. The rearrangement uses TRBV2 and TRBJ2-5; D not certain. The CDR3 loop is CARRVQETQYF. In DNA form, the CDR3 reads TGTGCCAGAAGAGTACAAGAGACCCAGTACTTC.